This TCR beta chain comes out of a study of cytomegalovirus exposure and HLA in healthy donors. Study-wide points: Associated with HLA alleles at 0.05 false discovery rate in a later analysis were 16,951 TCR beta sequences. The study listed roughly 160 cytomegalovirus-associated TCR beta chains.

In the PCR, 60 Vbeta and 13 Jbeta primers were used. Measured with immunoSEQ multiplex PCR; TCRdb has only the in-frame clones, and not every one. The top ten clones hold over 2.5% of a sample with 65,000 or so clones, approximately 78% of them seen once. Details on this clone: Its antigen is not known.

The CDR3 is made up of 16 amino acids. The specimen sequenced was PBMCs. V gene TRBV12-2 combines with J gene TRBJ2-1; the listed D gene, TRBD2, was not tested against the DNA. TRBV12-2 is classified as a pseudogene. The receptor's source is a girl aged 5-17 years in good health and CMV-seropositive. CDR3 loop: CASRLPATSDYNEQFF. The DNA of the CDR3 is TGTGCAAGTCGCTTACCCGCGACTAGCGACTACAATGAGCAGTTCTTC.